This TCR beta chain was recovered during a study of cytomegalovirus exposure and HLA in healthy donors (dated by TCRdb to the late 2010s). For the wider study: An earlier analysis of approximately 550 of the donors reported about 250 Gb of sequence data and some 120 million unique TCR beta sequences from some 180 million T cells. An early release covering roughly 640 HLA-typed donors comprised about 290 gigabases of sequencing data and about 90 million unique TCR sequences. Of the 300 to 450 genotyped donors, less than 85% were placed in the genetic ancestry cluster associated with self-reported Caucasian donors. The aim of the study was to test whether cataloging public T cell receptors could identify signatures of past pathogen exposure. Using immunosequencing, the study profiled T cell repertoires from roughly 650 subjects and related those repertoires to cytomegalovirus serostatus. Besides the first cohort of 500 to 700 subjects, a separate validation cohort made up of 95 to 150 different subjects was used. To predict cytomegalovirus infection status, the study brought together high-throughput TCR immunosequencing, statistical association of individual TCRs with disease status, and machine learning. A later analysis re-examined previously published TCR beta repertoires from just over 650 donors and added high-resolution HLA genotyping to investigate patterns of TCR occurrence. Rather than drawing on any new phenotypic data, the later analysis identified candidate immune exposures from TCR beta sequences and the way those sequences occurred across donors. In an earlier analysis of 587 of the donors, high-throughput TCR beta sequencing was used to judge whether each TCR beta V gene segment behaved as functional or pseudogenic. Alongside the repertoire data, information on donor age, sex, ethnicity and CMV serostatus was compiled. A later genetic analysis used genome-wide SNP genotypes for about three fifths of the 666 donors, treating that subset as a discovery cohort. All discovery cohort repertoires had been generated on a single sequencing platform. Class I and class II HLA loci were covered by the typing at four-digit resolution. The number of typed donors differed by locus: about 629-630 for A, B, C, DRB1 and DQB1; 500 to 550 for DQA1; fewer than 610 for DPA1; and some 470 for DPB1. Four to six DR-DQ haplotypes were handled as single units for association and clustering because linkage in the cohort was strong. Across about 380 genotyped donors of the cohort, an average of approximately 220,000 unique TCR beta nucleotide sequences per donor were sequenced, and 15% to 20% of those sequences were non-productive.

Library generation was performed with the immunoSEQ multiplex PCR assay. A mixture of 60 forward primers for TCR Vbeta segments and 13 reverse primers for TCR Jbeta segments was used in the multiplex PCR. A multiplex PCR assay on genomic DNA amplified the CDR3 region of rearranged TCR beta genes. The amplified TCR beta libraries were sequenced on the Illumina HiSeq System as 87-base-pair reads. On the study's bioinformatics: Across the roughly 670 repertoires, a later analysis counted approximately 75 million unique TCR beta chains, around 11 million of which were shared by at least two donors. A nearest-neighbor algorithm error-corrected the raw reads and collapsed the reads into unique sequences, merging closely related sequences to remove PCR and sequencing errors. V, D and J gene segments were assigned by aligning CDR3 sequences to IMGT reference sequences. For a sequence to be retained, a match of at least six nucleotides to both a V gene segment and a J gene segment was required. A rearrangement counted as productive if the CDR3 had no stop codons and remained in frame with V and J, and every other rearrangement counted as non-productive. Following IMGT convention, CDR3 was defined as the stretch from the second conserved V-encoded cysteine to the conserved J-encoded phenylalanine. In an earlier analysis of approximately 590 of the donors, sequences lacking an unambiguous match to a single V gene segment were excluded. An earlier analysis of 587 of the donors classified V segments as functional when productive rearrangements were above 56.7% and as segregating when the standard deviation between donors was above 5%. A statistical classification framework was built to diagnose cytomegalovirus status from the catalog of TCR beta chain sequences. In a later analysis, V and J genes were assigned by comparing TCR nucleotide sequences against IMGT/GENE-DB human TR gene sequences. A later analysis assigned CDR3 sequences and most-parsimonious VDJ recombination scenarios with the TCRdist pipeline. A later analysis defined each TCR beta chain by its CDR3 amino acid sequence plus V-gene family, and excluded reads lacking a unique V-gene family. A later analysis removed over 500 highly shared, low-generation-probability nucleotide sequences to deal with suspected cross-contamination and a sequencing artifact. A later analysis calculated a clonal expansion index for each public chain from normalized within-repertoire ranks of inferred template counts. In a later analysis, generation probabilities were computed with a VDJ recombination model fitted to out-of-frame rearrangements, and the resulting probabilities were checked against IGoR. A later analysis scored TCR-TCR, TCR-HLA and TCR-CMV co-occurrence with hypergeometric tests, applying a repertoire-size bias correction to TCR pairs. To estimate false discovery rates, a later analysis permuted the HLA or CMV assignments 20 times. In a later analysis, co-occurring TCRs were grouped using DBSCAN, and TCRdist sequence similarity was added for clustering within HLA-allele-positive subsets. Co-occurrence clustering excluded repertoires with fewer than 30,000 or more than 120,000 public chains, plus five with anomalous nucleotide sharing. The table was pulled from immuneACCESS by TCRdb, which kept in-frame rearrangements only. Such tables lose some clones; where checked, under half of the loss comes from unresolved V genes, and the rest has no known cause. That table supplies the V and J calls and clone size; D and trimming were determined from the DNA. The sample table contains about 79,000 clones; only one count was recorded for under 80% of them. The ten biggest clones cover 7.5% to 9.5% of the sample.

Sequences MNHNS (CDR1) and SASEGT (CDR2) are obtained from the germline V gene. Counted from cysteine to phenylalanine, this CDR3 has 17 amino acids. Left in the record is the CDR3 DNA by itself, 51 bases read in frame from the first base. The junction carries 17 bases between V and J, which are trimmed by 4 bases and 0 bases respectively. The research as a whole found: Presence/absence analyses assumed roughly uniform sequencing depth across donors, an assumption that may not hold. In vitro tests confirmed that a few of the cytomegalovirus-associated TCR beta chains recognize cytomegalovirus antigens. Because counts were too low, about 15 rarely observed V segments, including chromosome 9 orphons, were left out of the earlier analysis of a few hundred of the donors. For the cohort, immune exposure information was limited to CMV serostatus. Broadly in line with IMGT annotations, most TCR beta V segments showed up in productive rearrangements about 90% or about 30% of the time in an earlier analysis of about 500 of the donors. A later analysis found that most CMV-associated TCR beta chains appeared HLA-restricted, with HLA associations seemingly driven largely by CMV exposure. A group of highly shared sequence variants was considered likely to be a technical artifact of the sequencing pipeline. V-gene and J-gene trimming of TCR beta chains was associated with a missense DCLRE1C variant in a later genetic analysis, and the association was replicated in an independent cohort. Compared with the roughly 670-donor mean, donors in an Asian-associated ancestry cluster had fewer N-insertions in productive TCRs, according to a later genetic analysis. A later analysis reported that several top co-occurrence clusters appeared linked to parvovirus B19, influenza, CMV and Epstein-Barr virus. Compared with equally common non-associated chains, HLA-associated TCR beta chains in a later analysis were more clonally expanded and had lower generation probabilities. Most TCR sequences were seen in very few donors, while some public TCRs were found in many individuals. The study gave a list of under 200 TCR beta chains associated with cytomegalovirus. Correlated functional status among segregating V segments might reflect linkage disequilibrium, but an unknown experimental factor could not be ruled out. Assigning TCR associations to individual alleles was difficult when HLA alleles, especially DR and DQ, strongly co-occurred. The authors suggested that the approach could potentially be extended to other disease states and immunological phenotypes. In a later analysis, more than 15,000 TCR beta sequences were associated with specific HLA alleles at a false discovery rate of 0.05. The classifier was reported to diagnose cytomegalovirus status with high specificity and sensitivity in both the original and validation cohorts. Some IMGT-functional V segments, including TRBV6-2 and TRBV6-3, could not be distinguished by the 87-base-pair reads and were therefore excluded. Because some donors lacked HLA typing at each locus, the association tests relied only on the typed subset. According to a later analysis, TCR association rates differed among HLA loci, with DRB1 alleles showing the most associated TCRs and HLA-C alleles showing the fewest. A further reported finding was that TCR beta sequences accurately predicted the HLA-A and HLA-B alleles for most subjects in the first cohort. The cohort was sequenced for TCR beta chains only, and without alpha or paired-chain data the features that could be detected were limited.

The cohort was made up of approximately 700 healthy bone marrow donors. At the time of sampling, all cohort members were nominally healthy, though unrecorded immune exposures were likely present. The donor tested CMV seropositive and was one of the 289 seropositive cohort members. A peripheral blood sample was collected from each donor, and TCR beta sequencing was performed on peripheral blood mononuclear cells. Genomic DNA extraction from the blood cell samples was performed with the Qiagen DNeasy Blood Extraction Kit. Of note for this clone: Its antigen specificity is not known. No per-base quality is available; no much larger clone lies one base away.

The receptor was isolated from a man in his forties in good health and CMV-seropositive. Sample: PBMCs. The rearrangement joined TRBV6-1 to TRBJ2-3; the D gene is perhaps TRBD1, on 6 matching bases. The DNA reads TGTGCCAGCAGTGCATTACCCGGACAGAGCAGCACAGATACGCAGTATTTT. Its product reads: CASSALPGQSSTDTQYF.